The next 13 T cell receptor beta chains were all read from a single sample in a study of early T cells in non-severe SARS-CoV-2 infection. TCRdb re-called the 5' RACE reads with MiXCR, one entry per CDR3 protein. The sample has more than 60,000 distinct CDR3 sequences, roughly an eighth seen once. Sequenced: whole blood. These TCRs come from an adult who was a healthcare worker with PCR-confirmed SARS-CoV-2 infection or an uninfected control (not recorded which).

V is TRBV18 and J is TRBJ2-1; 9 bases agree with TRBD1. CDR1 is KGHSH and CDR2 is LQKENI in the germline V gene. The CDR3 spans 16 residues. The ends lost 4 bases at V and 0 bases at J; junction bases unmatched: 4. This CDR3 reads CASSHRQGVSYNEQFF. In DNA, the CDR3 is TGTGCCAGCTCACACCGACAGGGGGTCTCCTACAATGAGCAGTTCTTC.

The chain's CDR3 is CSVAREGTTDTQYF. CDR3 nucleotide sequence: TGCAGCGTTGCCCGGGAGGGGACCACAGATACGCAGTATTTT. The J gene is TRBJ2-3, the V gene TRBV29-1, with TRBD2 identical over 8 bases. V trimming: 4 bases; J trimming: 2 bases; junction bases outside the gene matches: 5. In germline, CDR1 is SQVTM, CDR2 ANQGSEA. This CDR3 comprises 14 residues.

At least ten counts were recorded for this clonotype. The chain combines TRBV7-8 with TRBJ1-2, with a tentative D call TRBD1 (6 bases). CDR3 size: 13 residues. From germline, CDR1 is SGHVS and CDR2 FQNEAQ. V was shortened by 4 bases and J by 6 bases, with 12 bases between the two germline ends. CDR3 nucleotide sequence: TGTGCCAGCAGCTCCGGACAGTCGGATGGCTACACCTTC. This sequence encodes CASSSGQSDGYTF.

V is TRBV20-1 and J is TRBJ1-3, with D hard to call. V was clipped by 3 bases and J by 0 bases, with 6 bases between them. In germline, CDR1 is DFQATT, CDR2 SNEGSKA (reference sequence). CDR3 size: 13 residues. CDR3 sequence (DNA): TGCAGTGCTAGTGTAGGCTCTGGAAACACCATATATTTT. Encoded protein: CSASVGSGNTIYF.

V gene TRBV5-6 combines with J gene TRBJ2-1, with a tentative D call TRBD2 (5 bases). Looked up from germline, CDR1 is SGHDT and CDR2 is YYEEEE. Between the trimmed V and J ends, which lost 4 bases and 0 bases, there was a span of 11 bases. The CDR3 loop spans 15 amino acids. The CDR3 nucleotides read TGTGCCAGCAGCCATACACTAGGCTCCTACAATGAGCAGTTCTTC. This sequence encodes CASSHTLGSYNEQFF.

The J gene is TRBJ2-5, the V gene TRBV6-5, with D possibly being TRBD1 or TRBD2 (5 bases each). Trimming cost V 3 bases and J 0 bases, with 8 bases left between them. CDR3 length: 14 residues. Germline-derived CDR1 and CDR2 are MNHEY and SVGAGI. The CDR3, as DNA: TGTGCCAGCAGTTATGAGGGGTACCAAGAGACCCAGTACTTC. This sequence encodes CASSYEGYQETQYF.

This clonotype was detected only a few times. The chain employs TRBV5-1 and TRBJ2-6; weak D call: TRBD1 (5 bases). The germline gives CDR1 SGHRS, CDR2 YFSETQ. Trimming left V 5 bases short and J 2 bases short, with 11 bases between. The CDR3 has 15 amino acids. CDR3 DNA sequence: TGCGCCAGCAGTACCAGGGTAGCTGGGGCCAACGTCCTGACTTTC. Its protein is CASSTRVAGANVLTF. Supplemented by reference TRBV5-1 and TRBJ2-6, the full variable domain reads KAGVTQTPRYLIKTRGQQVTLSCSPISGHRSVSWYQQTPGQGLQFLFEYFSETQRNKGNFPGRFSGRQFSNSRSEMNVSTLELGDSALYLCASSTRVAGANVLTFGAGSRLTVL.

This clonotype showed up just a few times. The rearrangement joins TRBV20-1 to TRBJ1-3, with a tentative D call TRBD1 (6 bases). Germline V gene lookup returns CDR1 DFQATT and CDR2 SNEGSKA (reference sequence). The CDR3 covers 15 residues. Trimming cost V 3 bases and J 0 bases, with 12 bases left between them. The DNA for the CDR3 is TGCAGTGCTAGTTGGACAGCTCGCTCTGGAAACACCATATATTTT. Translation: CSASWTARSGNTIYF.

This chain links TRBV7-9 with TRBJ2-7, with TRBD1 matching 7 bases. The CDR3 covers 13 residues. Germline CDR1 SEHNR, CDR2 FQNEAQ (reference sequence). The trim removed 4 bases at V and 6 bases at J, leaving 6 bases unmatched. CDR3 region: CASSSTGDGEQYF. The DNA for the CDR3 is TGTGCCAGCAGCTCCACAGGGGACGGCGAGCAGTACTTC.

The V call is TRBV28, the J call TRBJ2-1; 11 nucleotides agree with TRBD2. CDR3 length: 15 amino acids. Unmatched junction bases numbered 8, after V lost 10 bases and J lost 3 bases. Germline V gives CDR1 MDHEN, CDR2 SYDVKM. The CDR3 nucleotides are TGTGCCATACAGAAGGGACTAGCGGACTACAATGAGCAGTTCTTC. As protein: CAIQKGLADYNEQFF. The full variable domain, completed using reference TRBV28 and TRBJ2-1, is DVKVTQSSRYLVKRTGEKVFLECVQDMDHENMFWYRQDPGLGLRLIYFSYDVKMKEKGDIPEGYSVSREKKERFSLILESASTNQTSMYLCAIQKGLADYNEQFFGPGTRLTVL.

This clonotype was found many times. The genes are TRBV20-1 and TRBJ2-7; 11 bases fit TRBD2. The CDR3 length is 16 residues. Germline values: CDR1 DFQATT, CDR2 SNEGSKA (reference sequence). With 6 bases clipped from V and 0 bases from J, the junction kept 10 bases outside the gene matches. CDR3 residues: CSARPLTSGISYEQYF. The CDR3 DNA reads as TGCAGTGCCCGCCCGCTGACTAGCGGGATCTCCTACGAGCAGTACTTC.

This clonotype was seen a handful of times. This chain links TRBV5-1 with TRBJ1-1; 12 nucleotides match TRBD1. Germline CDR1 is SGHRS and CDR2 is YFSETQ. CDR3 length: 16 amino acids. V was pared by 4 bases and J by 2 bases, with 6 bases of the junction left unmatched. The CDR3 sequence is CASSRDRGLSNTEAFF. The CDR3 region has the DNA TGCGCCAGCAGCCGGGACAGGGGGCTTTCCAACACTGAAGCTTTCTTT. Filled out from reference TRBV5-1 and TRBJ1-1, the complete variable domain reads KAGVTQTPRYLIKTRGQQVTLSCSPISGHRSVSWYQQTPGQGLQFLFEYFSETQRNKGNFPGRFSGRQFSNSRSEMNVSTLELGDSALYLCASSRDRGLSNTEAFFGQGTRLTVV.

The chain recombines TRBV7-9 with TRBJ1-4; D gene uncertain. The CDR3 length is 16 residues. Germline V gives CDR1 SEHNR, CDR2 FQNEAQ (reference sequence). V lost 5 bases, J lost 8 bases, and 21 bases lay in between. CDR3 coding DNA: TGTGCCAGCAGCCCGCTGATGCCTGGAGGGTTAGAAAAACTGTTTTTT. Its translation: CASSPLMPGGLEKLFF.